This T cell receptor (beta chain) was identified during a study of T cells in Graves' hyperthyroidism and ophthalmopathy. The sample holds a few counts of this clonotype. With 5 bases removed from V and 3 bases from J, the gap between germline ends came to 18 bases. The CDR3 loop spans 15 amino acids. CDR1 and CDR2 (germline): SGHNT, YYREEE (reference sequence). Amplification of TCR beta CDR3 regions was performed using RNA transcripts as template. HTBI primers were the set used in a first-round RT-PCR of the TCR CDR3. TCRdb redid the calling of the multiplex PCR reads with MiXCR, one entry per CDR3 protein. This table holds under 250,000 distinct CDR3 sequences, about a sixth found once.

Sequencing was performed on blood. The rearrangement links TRBV5-4 to TRBJ2-7; TRBD2 is a possible D gene (5 bases). This TCR derives from a man between 50 and 59 years old with Graves' hyperthyroidism. DNA for the CDR3: TGTGCCAGCAGTAAAAAAAGGGCGGGTAGCTACGAGCAGTACTTC. Residues: CASSKKRAGSYEQYF. Variable domain in full (rest from reference TRBV5-4 and TRBJ2-7): ETGVTQSPTHLIKTRGQQVTLRCSSQSGHNTVSWYQQALGQGPQFIFQYYREEENGRGNFPPRFSGLQFPNYSSELNVNALELDDSALYLCASSKKRAGSYEQYFGPGTRLTVT.